This T cell receptor (beta chain) appears in the sequencing data of a study of response to subunit inactivated influenza vaccine. Study findings and constraints: A suggestion made by the authors is that each seasonal influenza vaccination recruits few new T cells.

From the RT-PCR reads, TCRdb called clonotypes with MiXCR, one entry per CDR3 protein. Found here are 650,000 to 800,000 distinct CDR3 sequences, less than 20% of them singletons; the top ten hold roughly 11%. Comment on this clonotype: Its target is unknown.

Trimming shortened V by 4 bases and J by 4 bases, and 10 bases separated the two germline ends. Germline V CDR1 and CDR2: SQVTM, ANQGSEA. The CDR3 spans 13 residues. Material: PBMCs from blood, obtained around 5 days after vaccination. The chain links TRBV29-1 to TRBJ2-2; the D is unclear. The TCR originated in a man aged 50 to 60 who received an inactivated influenza vaccine. The DNA of the CDR3 is TGCAGCGTTGCTTCCCGGGTCACCGGGGAGCTGTTTTTT. Amino acids: CSVASRVTGELFF.